This T cell receptor (beta chain) stems from a study of blood T cells in healthy people across ages. Trimming removed 3 bases at V and 6 bases at J, with 12 bases between. CDR3 length: 13 residues. In germline, CDR1 is DFQATT, CDR2 SNEGSKA (reference sequence). General study results and limits: Versus aged donors, long-lived donors had higher diversity and more naive CD4+ cells. Diversity figures derived from one million T cells were judged to underestimate the true value.

Through a sample-barcoded 5' primer and a J-beta primer mix, a second PCR was run for roughly 7 to 11 cycles. Each cDNA molecule, via a template-switch adaptor with 12 random nucleotides, was tagged. Each CDR3 protein gets one entry after TCRdb re-called the 5' RACE reads with MiXCR. The repertoire has about 830,000 distinct CDR3 sequences, about three fifths of them found once; the top ten carry approximately 23%. This clonotype was picked up a small number of times. The antigen is unknown. The TCR was taken from a man aged 25-45 years in good health. This rearrangement joins TRBV20-1 to TRBJ2-4; D gene unclear. Sequencing used blood. The DNA of the CDR3 is TGCAGTGCTAGTGGTGGGAACCTAAACATTCAGTACTTC. Protein: CSASGGNLNIQYF.